The 11 T cell receptor beta chains listed next were all sequenced from one sample in a study of T-cell reconstitution after alpha-beta-depleted transplantation in children. Preparing the TCRbeta library involved the use of unique molecular identifiers. A single record per CDR3 protein comes from TCRdb applying MiXCR to the PCR reads. The sample includes approximately 980,000 distinct CDR3 sequences, 25% to 35% of them seen just once. Sequenced material: PBMCs, mostly from graft donor cells, taken 360 days after TCRalphabeta/CD19-depleted stem cell transplant. The origin of the receptors is a boy in the first two years of life who had a stem cell transplant for SCID, so the T cells may come from the graft donor.

V is TRBV5-1 and J is TRBJ2-1, with a tentative D call TRBD2 (6 bases). Germline lookup yields CDR1 SGHRS and CDR2 YFSETQ. V lost 5 bases to trimming and J lost 0 bases, with 12 bases between them. CDR3 length: 15 residues. In nucleotides, the CDR3 is TGCGCCAGCAGACCGCGGGGCAGCTCCTACAATGAGCAGTTCTTC. The encoded protein is CASRPRGSSYNEQFF. Together with reference TRBV5-1 and TRBJ2-1, the CDR3 gives the full variable domain: KAGVTQTPRYLIKTRGQQVTLSCSPISGHRSVSWYQQTPGQGLQFLFEYFSETQRNKGNFPGRFSGRQFSNSRSEMNVSTLELGDSALYLCASRPRGSSYNEQFFGPGTRLTVL.

The gene calls are TRBV7-2 and TRBJ2-2, with D possibly matching TRBD2 (6 bases). CDR3 size: 14 residues. Germline assignment: CDR1 SGHTA and CDR2 FQGNSA. Trimming left V 6 bases short and J 2 bases short, with 10 bases between. The DNA of the CDR3 is TGTGCCAGCAGGGGACTTCGAAACACCGGGGAGCTGTTTTTT. Translation gives CASRGLRNTGELFF. The complete variable domain, with remaining parts taken from reference TRBV7-2 and TRBJ2-2, reads GAGVSQSPSNKVTEKGKDVELRCDPISGHTALYWYRQSLGQGLEFLIYFQGNSAPDKSGLPSDRFSAERTGGSVSTLTIQRTQQEDSAVYLCASRGLRNTGELFFGEGSRLTVL.

This chain joins TRBV5-1 and TRBJ1-4; D is undetermined. CDR1 SGHRS and CDR2 YFSETQ come from the germline V gene. V was shortened by 0 bases and J by 3 bases, with 9 bases between the two germline ends. The CDR3 runs to 15 residues. CDR3 amino acids: CASSLGANPNEKLFF. The DNA of the CDR3 is TGCGCCAGCAGCTTGGGGGCAAACCCTAATGAAAAACTGTTTTTT.

This clonotype has a handful of counts. The V call is TRBV20-1, the J call TRBJ2-7, with D possibly being TRBD2 (5 bases). Germline CDR1 and CDR2: DFQATT and SNEGSKA (reference sequence). The CDR3 is 12 residues long. Trimming cost V 0 bases and J 7 bases, with 10 bases left between them. CDR3: CSARDWTWEQYF. For the CDR3, the DNA is TGCAGTGCTAGAGATTGGACTTGGGAGCAGTACTTC.

The chain employs TRBV19 and TRBJ2-1, with TRBD2 matching over 9 bases. V shed 1 base, J shed 6 bases, and the junction held 4 bases outside the gene matches. This CDR3 has 15 amino acids. Looked up from germline, CDR1 is LNHDA and CDR2 is SQIVND (reference sequence). CDR3 sequence (DNA): TGTGCCAGTAGTATAGGAAGCGGGGGGCCCAATGAGCAGTTCTTC. Translating it yields CASSIGSGGPNEQFF.

The CDR3 sequence is CASSFLGTSYNEQFF. The CDR3 nucleotides read TGTGCCAGCAGCTTCCTAGGGACTTCCTACAATGAGCAGTTCTTC. The chain is built from TRBV5-6 and TRBJ2-1, with D possibly TRBD2 on 6 matching bases. Per the germline V gene, CDR1 is SGHDT and CDR2 is YYEEEE. V lost 2 bases to trimming and J lost 1 base, with 10 bases between them. The CDR3 covers 15 residues.

The chain carries TRBV29-1 and TRBJ2-5; a possible D gene is TRBD1 (6 bases). The CDR3 is made up of 15 amino acids. Germline V gives CDR1 SQVTM, CDR2 ANQGSEA. With 3 bases removed from V and 5 bases from J, the gap between germline ends came to 19 bases. CDR3 amino acids: CSVDPRQAPKETQYF. CDR3 DNA: TGCAGCGTTGACCCCAGACAGGCCCCGAAGGAGACCCAGTACTTC.

This clonotype was counted between two and nine times. CDR3 amino acids: CSAFSPRGDQETQYF. CDR3 DNA sequence: TGCAGTGCTTTTTCTCCTCGGGGGGACCAAGAGACCCAGTACTTC. This sequence joins TRBV20-1 and TRBJ2-5, with 7 bases that match TRBD2. V shed 5 bases and J 0 bases; nucleotides not matched to a gene: 9. CDR1 DFQATT and CDR2 SNEGSKA come from the germline V gene (reference sequence). The CDR3 contains 15 residues.

This chain uses TRBV5-1 with TRBJ2-5; a possible D gene is TRBD1 (6 bases). The V and J ends lost 4 bases and 1 base respectively, with 14 bases between them. Looked up from germline, CDR1 is SGHRS and CDR2 is YFSETQ. The CDR3 contains 15 residues. This chain's CDR3 is CASSTQQGSQETQYF. The CDR3 DNA is TGCGCCAGCAGCACCCAACAGGGATCCCAAGAGACCCAGTACTTC.

This chain connects TRBV7-2 to TRBJ1-1; D gene unclear. The CDR3 is 12 residues long. Germline V gene lookup returns CDR1 SGHTA and CDR2 FQGNSA. The germline V and J ends were trimmed by 4 bases and 4 bases, with 7 bases remaining between them. The CDR3 loop is CASSSGPTEAFF. CDR3 nucleotide sequence: TGTGCCAGCAGCTCTGGCCCCACTGAAGCTTTCTTT.

This clonotype was observed a handful of times. The J gene is TRBJ1-1, the V gene TRBV6-1, with 7 bases matching TRBD1. Germline V gives CDR1 MNHNS, CDR2 SASEGT. The CDR3 loop spans 14 amino acids. V gave up 6 bases and J gave up 5 bases; unmatched junction bases: 9. CDR3 residues: CASSLDRDGTEAFF. In DNA, the CDR3 is TGTGCCAGCAGCCTCGACAGGGATGGTACTGAAGCTTTCTTT.